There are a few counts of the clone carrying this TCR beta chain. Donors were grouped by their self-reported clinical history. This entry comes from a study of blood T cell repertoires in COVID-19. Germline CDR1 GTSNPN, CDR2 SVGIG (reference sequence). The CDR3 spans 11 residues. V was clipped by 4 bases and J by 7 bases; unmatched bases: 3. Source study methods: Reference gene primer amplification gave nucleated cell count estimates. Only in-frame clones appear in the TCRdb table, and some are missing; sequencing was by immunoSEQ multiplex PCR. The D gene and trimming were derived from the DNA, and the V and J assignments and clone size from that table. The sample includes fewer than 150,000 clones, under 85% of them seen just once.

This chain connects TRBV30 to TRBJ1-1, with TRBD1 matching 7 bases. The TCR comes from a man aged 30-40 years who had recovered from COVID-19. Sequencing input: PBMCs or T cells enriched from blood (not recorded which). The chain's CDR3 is CAWTRDSEAFF. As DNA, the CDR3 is TGTGCCTGGACCCGGGACAGTGAAGCTTTCTTT.